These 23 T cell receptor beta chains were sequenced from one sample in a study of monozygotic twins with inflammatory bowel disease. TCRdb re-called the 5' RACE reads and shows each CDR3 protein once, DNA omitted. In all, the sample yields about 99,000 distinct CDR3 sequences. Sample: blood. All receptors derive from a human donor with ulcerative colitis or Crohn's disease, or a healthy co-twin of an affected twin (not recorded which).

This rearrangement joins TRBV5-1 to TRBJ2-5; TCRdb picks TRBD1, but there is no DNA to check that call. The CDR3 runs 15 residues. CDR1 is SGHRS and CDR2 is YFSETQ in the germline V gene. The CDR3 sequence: CASSLINRAQETQYF.

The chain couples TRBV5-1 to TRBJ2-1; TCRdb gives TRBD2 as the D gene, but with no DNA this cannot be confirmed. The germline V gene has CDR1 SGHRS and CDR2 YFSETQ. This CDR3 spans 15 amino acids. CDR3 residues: CASSDPGLAESEQFF.

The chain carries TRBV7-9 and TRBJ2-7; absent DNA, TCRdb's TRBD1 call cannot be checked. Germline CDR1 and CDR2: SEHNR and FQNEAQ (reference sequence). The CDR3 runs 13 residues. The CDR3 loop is CASSVGTIFEQYF.

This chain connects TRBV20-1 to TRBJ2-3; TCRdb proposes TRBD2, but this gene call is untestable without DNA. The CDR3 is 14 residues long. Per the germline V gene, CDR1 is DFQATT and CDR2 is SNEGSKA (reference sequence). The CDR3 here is CSARDLRATDTQYF.

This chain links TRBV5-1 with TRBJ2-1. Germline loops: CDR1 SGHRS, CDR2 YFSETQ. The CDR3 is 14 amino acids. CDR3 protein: CASSFGRTNNEQFF.

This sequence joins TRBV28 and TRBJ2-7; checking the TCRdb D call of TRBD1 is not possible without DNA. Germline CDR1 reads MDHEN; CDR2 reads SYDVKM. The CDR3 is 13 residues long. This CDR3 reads CASSLFGGYEQYF. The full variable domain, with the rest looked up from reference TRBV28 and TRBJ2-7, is DVKVTQSSRYLVKRTGEKVFLECVQDMDHENMFWYRQDPGLGLRLIYFSYDVKMKEKGDIPEGYSVSREKKERFSLILESASTNQTSMYLCASSLFGGYEQYFGPGTRLTVT.

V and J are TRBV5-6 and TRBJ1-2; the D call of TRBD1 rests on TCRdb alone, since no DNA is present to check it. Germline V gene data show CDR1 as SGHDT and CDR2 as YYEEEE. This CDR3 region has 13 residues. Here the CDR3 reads CASSRQGTYGYTF.

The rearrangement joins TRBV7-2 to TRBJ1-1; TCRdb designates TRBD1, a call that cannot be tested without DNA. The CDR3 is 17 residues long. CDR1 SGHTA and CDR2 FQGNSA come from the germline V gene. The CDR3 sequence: CASSLRRRGQQNTEAFF.

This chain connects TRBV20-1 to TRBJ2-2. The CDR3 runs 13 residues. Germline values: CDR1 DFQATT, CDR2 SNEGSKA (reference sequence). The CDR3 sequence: CSARKRLTGELFF.

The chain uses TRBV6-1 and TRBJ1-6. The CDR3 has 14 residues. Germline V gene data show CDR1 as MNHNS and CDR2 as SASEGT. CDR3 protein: CASSEVPSNSPLHF.

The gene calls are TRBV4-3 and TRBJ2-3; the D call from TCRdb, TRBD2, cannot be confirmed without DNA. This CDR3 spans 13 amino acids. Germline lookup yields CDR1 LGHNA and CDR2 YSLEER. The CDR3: CASSLRASDTQYF.

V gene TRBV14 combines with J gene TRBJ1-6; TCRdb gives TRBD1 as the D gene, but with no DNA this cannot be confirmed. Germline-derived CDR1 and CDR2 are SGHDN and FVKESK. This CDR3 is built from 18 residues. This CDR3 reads CASSLNRPRTGPNSPLHF.

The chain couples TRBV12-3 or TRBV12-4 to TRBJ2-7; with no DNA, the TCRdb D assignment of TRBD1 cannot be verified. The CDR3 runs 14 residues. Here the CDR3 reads CASSLDLRGAPQYF.

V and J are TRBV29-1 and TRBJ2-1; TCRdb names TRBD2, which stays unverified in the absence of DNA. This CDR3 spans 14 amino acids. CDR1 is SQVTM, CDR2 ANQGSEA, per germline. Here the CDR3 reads CSVSEVRLAGEQFF.

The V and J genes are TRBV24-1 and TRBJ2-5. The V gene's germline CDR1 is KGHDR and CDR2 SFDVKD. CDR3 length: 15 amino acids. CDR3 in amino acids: CATSATLPSQETQYF.

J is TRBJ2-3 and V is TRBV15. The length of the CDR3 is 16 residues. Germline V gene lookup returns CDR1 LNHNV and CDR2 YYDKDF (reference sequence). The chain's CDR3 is CATSRELVASRDTQYF.

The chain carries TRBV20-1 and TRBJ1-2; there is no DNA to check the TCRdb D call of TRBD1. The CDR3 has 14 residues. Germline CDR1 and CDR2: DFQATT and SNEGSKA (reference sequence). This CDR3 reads CSARDNGKSYGYTF.

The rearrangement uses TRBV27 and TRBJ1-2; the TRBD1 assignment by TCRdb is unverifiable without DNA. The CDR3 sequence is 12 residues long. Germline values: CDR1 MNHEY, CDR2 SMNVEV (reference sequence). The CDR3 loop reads CASSGQGSGYTF.

CDR3 sequence reads: CASSSLGKGATNEKLFF. The rearrangement links TRBV28 to TRBJ1-4; as DNA is missing, the TRBD1 call by TCRdb cannot be tested. Germline-derived CDR1 and CDR2 are MDHEN and SYDVKM. This CDR3 contains 17 residues.

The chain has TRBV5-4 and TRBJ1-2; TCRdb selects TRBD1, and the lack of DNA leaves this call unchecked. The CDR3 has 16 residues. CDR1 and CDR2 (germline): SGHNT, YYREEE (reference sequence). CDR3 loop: CASSSGQGAVNYGYTF.

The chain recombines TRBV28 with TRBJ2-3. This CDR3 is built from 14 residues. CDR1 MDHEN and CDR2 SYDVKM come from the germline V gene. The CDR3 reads CASSPRLSTDTQYF.

The CDR3 spells CSVAEGQGHGYTF. This chain links TRBV20-1 with TRBJ1-2; TCRdb lists TRBD1, though no DNA is available to test this call. The CDR3 consists of 13 residues. CDR1 and CDR2 from the germline V gene are DFQATT and SNEGSKA (reference sequence).

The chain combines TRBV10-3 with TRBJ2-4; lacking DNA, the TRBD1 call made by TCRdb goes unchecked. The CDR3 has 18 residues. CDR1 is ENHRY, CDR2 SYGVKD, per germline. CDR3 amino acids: CAISESSPMGLAKNIQYF.